This record looks at one T cell receptor (beta chain) sequence and its context. The table lists this clone with a count of one. The clone's antigen remains unknown. No base qualities exist here, and no much larger clone lies one base off it. Library construction relied on the immunoSEQ multiplex PCR assay. Rearranged TCR beta chain sequences were amplified with the hsTCRB Kit following the manufacturer's protocol. An Illumina MiSeq was used to sequence the TCRB libraries. The authors' analysis ran thus. The proprietary platform of the kit vendor was used for demultiplexing, trimming and gene mapping. Entries here come from immuneACCESS through TCRdb and include only in-frame sequences with V and J called. Some clones fail to appear in such tables; in the studies checked, an unresolved V gene covers under half of the shortfall, and the cause of the remainder is unknown. The DNA gave D and trimming, while V, J and clone size come from that table. The table for this sample lists around 26,000 clones; around four fifths of them were counted only once. 25% to 35% of the sample goes to the ten largest clones.

The entry originates in a study of a mutant IDH1 vaccine in newly diagnosed glioma (dated by TCRdb to the early 2020s). Regarding the complete study: Vaccination began 4-6 weeks after radiotherapy alone, or alongside temozolomide cycles in the chemotherapy-containing groups. Of the 25 to 40 patients who were treated, approximately 60% were male and around 40% were female, and the mean age was around 40 years. Before enrollment, patients had received standard therapy of radiotherapy alone, temozolomide alone, or radiochemotherapy with temozolomide; most received the combination. Visit V12 was the week-35 safety follow-up and visit V13 was the week-47 end of study. Peripheral blood was collected at six visits: V03 (baseline), V05, V07, V10, V12 and V13. For exploratory analyses, longitudinal TCRB deep sequencing was carried out in some 25 treated patients wherever samples were available. Study-wide findings and limitations: It was noted by the authors that analyses of patient blood samples could not be reproduced owing to sample limitations. Immune responses induced by the vaccine were seen in more than 85% of patients across multiple MHC alleles. PBMC samples for TCRB deep sequencing were selected based on availability. Pseudoprogression seemed to be unrelated to changes in the top peripheral T cell clonotypes found by TCRB sequencing.

Trimming accounts for 7 bases at V and 4 bases at J, while the number of junction bases matched to no gene is 4. The germline V gene gives CDR1 as SNHLY and CDR2 as FYNNEI. The CDR3 measures 13 amino acids from cysteine to phenylalanine. Here the CDR3 DNA is all that survives: 39 bases in frame from base 1. The label giving this sample's time point can be read as: week 35, safety follow-up. A 20-mer mutant IDH1 peptide at 300 micrograms in Montanide made up each vaccine dose, which was injected subcutaneously together with topical imiquimod. Eight vaccinations were administered to patients in weeks 1, 3, 5, 7, 11, 15, 19 and 23, corresponding to visits V03 through V10. All donors had newly diagnosed IDH1-mutant astrocytomas of WHO grade 3 or 4 that showed loss of nuclear ATRX. The samples were drawn from NOA16, a multicentre, single-arm, open-label phase I trial in Germany that tested a mutant IDH1 peptide vaccine in humans for the first time. Genomic DNA for TCRB sequencing was extracted from EDTA blood using the DNeasy Blood and Tissue Kit.

The source is a man aged 30 to 45 with glioma. The chain is assembled from TRBV2 and TRBJ2-1; TRBD2 matches 7 bases in the middle. Sequenced material: PBMCs, taken from a glioma patient whose treatment included an IDH1 peptide vaccine. This receptor carries the CDR3 CASTLAPYNEQFF. The DNA sequence reads TGTGCCAGCACACTAGCGCCATACAATGAGCAGTTCTTC.